The entry below gives a single T cell receptor (beta chain) sequence along with its context. This entry is derived from a study of T-cell memory formation after mild COVID-19. For the study at large: Clustering of TCRs was largely donor specific.

TCRdb used MiXCR to reprocess the 5' RACE reads, holding one entry per CDR3 protein. The table has around 180,000 distinct CDR3 sequences, approximately 17% seen once. The CDR3 extends over 14 amino acids. The V gene's germline CDR1 is KGHSH and CDR2 LQKENI. V gave up 3 bases and J gave up 9 bases, with 15 bases separating them. This chain uses TRBV18 with TRBJ1-5, with no clear D. The source of this sequence is a man aged 18-30 years who had mild COVID-19 (a few samples of this study predate the infection). Cell type and time point are not known. Material: PBMCs or a T cell subset sorted from them (not recorded which). CDR3 residues: CASSPTEGVGPQHF. CDR3 bases: TGTGCCAGCTCACCGACCGAGGGCGTCGGGCCCCAGCATTTT.